The 25 T cell receptor beta chains in this list originate from one sample, sequenced in a study of shared clonotypes between healthy human individuals. The repertoire was sequenced with immunoSEQ multiplex PCR; TCRdb's copy has only in-frame clones and lacks some. This table has around 700,000 clones, approximately 79% appearing once. The sequenced sample was memory CD4+ T cells sorted from blood. Subset of the sample: CD45RA-negative fraction. The source of these receptors is a woman in her 30s in good health.

The chain carries TRBV19 and TRBJ2-2; possibly TRBD1 for D (5 bases). The CDR3 consists of 13 residues. Trimming removed 11 bases from V and 4 bases from J, with 14 bases in between. In germline, CDR1 is LNHDA, CDR2 SQIVND (reference sequence). In nucleotides, the CDR3 is TGTGCCTCTTTATGGGGCGTCACCGGGGAGCTGTTTTTT. This sequence encodes CASLWGVTGELFF.

This sequence joins TRBV5-1 and TRBJ1-2; 8 bases agree with TRBD1. The CDR3 is made up of 12 amino acids. Germline-derived CDR1 and CDR2 are SGHRS and YFSETQ. The trim removed 4 bases at V and 8 bases at J, leaving 4 bases unmatched. CDR3 sequence reads: CASSETGEGYTF. The CDR3 DNA reads as TGCGCCAGCAGCGAGACAGGGGAAGGCTACACCTTC. The whole variable domain, remainder taken from reference TRBV5-1 and TRBJ1-2, is KAGVTQTPRYLIKTRGQQVTLSCSPISGHRSVSWYQQTPGQGLQFLFEYFSETQRNKGNFPGRFSGRQFSNSRSEMNVSTLELGDSALYLCASSETGEGYTFGSGTRLTVV.

V usage is TRBV7-5 and J usage is TRBJ2-1. TRBV7-5 is a documented pseudogene. This CDR3 is 13 amino acids long. The CDR3: CVRSLVRYGEQFF. The CDR3 region has the DNA TGTGTCAGAAGCTTAGTTAGGTACGGTGAGCAGTTCTTC.

V is TRBV4-1 and J is TRBJ2-5; 9 bases line up with TRBD2. Germline V gene lookup returns CDR1 MGHRA and CDR2 YSYEKL. This CDR3 is 16 amino acids long. Unmatched junction bases numbered 9, after V lost 5 bases and J lost 2 bases. The CDR3 nucleotides read TGCGCCAGCAGCAAAGGACTAGCGATACAGCAAGAGACCCAGTACTTC. Protein product: CASSKGLAIQQETQYF.

The table lists this clone with a few counts. The V and J genes are TRBV4-1 and TRBJ2-3; 8 bases line up with TRBD2. The germline CDR1 and CDR2 sequences are MGHRA and YSYEKL. J lost 4 bases, V lost 4 bases, and 7 bases had no gene match. The CDR3 spans 15 residues. The CDR3 DNA is TGCGCCAGCAGCCTACTCAGCGGGAGCCCAGATACGCAGTATTTT. Its protein is CASSLLSGSPDTQYF.

The rearrangement links TRBV7-9 to TRBJ1-5, with D perhaps matching TRBD1 (5 bases). This CDR3 comprises 15 residues. V dropped 5 bases and J dropped 0 bases, with 11 bases sitting between them. Germline V gene data show CDR1 as SEHNR and CDR2 as FQNEAQ (reference sequence). DNA for the CDR3: TGTGCCAGCAGCGTAGGGGATTATAGCAATCAGCCCCAGCATTTT. The encoded protein is CASSVGDYSNQPQHF.

The genes are TRBV7-9 and TRBJ2-1; D is ambiguous. The CDR3 has 14 amino acids. V lost 10 bases to trimming and J lost 5 bases, with 18 bases between them. CDR1 is SEHNR and CDR2 is FQNEAQ in the germline V gene (reference sequence). The CDR3 nucleotides are TGTGCCACCCAGTGGTACTCCGGTGACAATGAGCAGTTCTTC. Encoded protein: CATQWYSGDNEQFF.

The chain is built from TRBV6-6 and TRBJ2-7, with 7 bases identical to TRBD1. V was clipped by 7 bases and J by 1 base; unmatched bases: 4. CDR3 length: 13 residues. CDR1 and CDR2 from the germline V gene are MNHNY and SVGAGI (reference sequence). For the CDR3, the DNA is TGTGCCAGCACCCGGGACAGATCCTACGAGCAGTACTTC. This sequence encodes CASTRDRSYEQYF.

This chain connects TRBV7-9 to TRBJ1-4; 10 nucleotides align to TRBD1. This CDR3 is built from 14 residues. Losses at the gene ends were 5 bases for V and 5 bases for J; bases not matched to a gene: 2. CDR1 is SEHNR and CDR2 is FQNEAQ in the germline V gene (reference sequence). The CDR3 nucleotides read TGTGCCAGCAGCCAGGGACAGGGGAATGAAAAACTGTTTTTT. Amino acids: CASSQGQGNEKLFF. Complete variable domain (other parts from reference TRBV7-9 and TRBJ1-4): DTGVSQNPRHKITKRGQNVTFRCDPISEHNRLYWYRQTLGQGPEFLTYFQNEAQLEKSRLLSDRFSAERPKGSFSTLEIQRTEQGDSAMYLCASSQGQGNEKLFFGSGTQLSVL.

V usage is TRBV4-2 and J usage is TRBJ1-1, with 7 nucleotides matching TRBD1. The germline CDR1 and CDR2 sequences are LGHNA and YNFKEQ. This CDR3 comprises 15 residues. V was clipped by 2 bases and J by 1 base; unmatched bases: 4. CDR3: CASSQRQGGNTEAFF. CDR3 bases: TGTGCCAGCAGCCAAAGACAGGGAGGGAACACTGAAGCTTTCTTT.

This rearrangement joins TRBV28 to TRBJ2-1; 11 bases agree with TRBD2. The CDR3 loop spans 15 amino acids. From germline, CDR1 is MDHEN and CDR2 SYDVKM. The J segment lost 6 bases and the V segment lost 4 bases, leaving 5 bases of the junction unmatched. The CDR3 protein is CASSSPGTSGNEQFF. DNA of the CDR3: TGTGCCAGCAGTTCCCCCGGGACTAGCGGCAATGAGCAGTTCTTC.

The V and J genes are TRBV4-2 and TRBJ1-5; D possibly corresponds to TRBD1 (5 bases). The CDR3 loop spans 16 amino acids. Trimming pared 0 bases from V and 4 bases from J, leaving 13 bases between. CDR1 and CDR2 (germline): LGHNA, YNFKEQ. CDR3 DNA: TGTGCCAGCAGCCAAGAGGGGACCTTTGGGAATCAGCCCCAGCATTTT. This encodes CASSQEGTFGNQPQHF.

The CDR3 DNA reads TGCGCCAGCAGCTTGCAACAGATGACCTACAATGAGCAGTTCTTC. The encoded protein is CASSLQQMTYNEQFF. The V call is TRBV5-1, the J call TRBJ2-1; no reliable D call. This CDR3 spans 15 amino acids. Trimming shortened V by 1 base and J by 2 bases, and 10 bases separated the two germline ends. Germline V gene data show CDR1 as SGHRS and CDR2 as YFSETQ. Together with reference TRBV5-1 and TRBJ2-1, the CDR3 gives the full variable domain: KAGVTQTPRYLIKTRGQQVTLSCSPISGHRSVSWYQQTPGQGLQFLFEYFSETQRNKGNFPGRFSGRQFSNSRSEMNVSTLELGDSALYLCASSLQQMTYNEQFFGPGTRLTVL.

The chain joins TRBV11-2 to TRBJ1-4; D possibly corresponds to TRBD1 (6 bases). The CDR3 contains 15 residues. V was pared by 5 bases and J by 12 bases, with 22 bases between. CDR1 SGHAT and CDR2 FQNNGV come from the germline V gene. CDR3 residues: CASSEQLAGADELFF. The CDR3 DNA follows: TGTGCCAGCAGCGAACAGCTAGCGGGGGCCGATGAACTGTTTTTT.

The rearrangement uses TRBV5-4 and TRBJ1-2, with 7 bases that match TRBD1. Germline V CDR1 and CDR2: SGHNT, YYREEE (reference sequence). This CDR3 comprises 11 residues. J gave up 7 bases and V 3 bases, and 0 bases lay outside the gene matches. CDR3 nucleotide sequence: TGTGCCAGCAGCTACAGGGGTGGCTACACCTTC. Translated: CASSYRGGYTF.

DNA of the CDR3: TGTGCCAGCAGACACGGCCGGGGGCGCCAAGAGACCCAGTACTTC. Protein sequence: CASRHGRGRQETQYF. This rearrangement joins TRBV6-5 to TRBJ2-5, with D perhaps TRBD1 or TRBD2 (6 bases each). V was shortened by 6 bases and J by 1 base, with 15 bases between the two germline ends. CDR1 and CDR2 from the germline V gene are MNHEY and SVGAGI. This CDR3 spans 15 amino acids.

V usage is TRBV7-3 and J usage is TRBJ2-3; D possibly matches TRBD1 or TRBD2 (6 bases each). The CDR3 has 13 residues. Germline V CDR1 and CDR2: SGHTA, FQGTGA. Deletions cut 6 bases from V and 4 bases from J, with 11 bases between. The CDR3 region is CASSPEGADTQYF. For the CDR3, the DNA is TGTGCCAGCAGTCCGGAGGGGGCAGATACGCAGTATTTT.

The chain links TRBV28 to TRBJ1-2, with D perhaps matching TRBD1 (6 bases). Germline CDR1 reads MDHEN; CDR2 reads SYDVKM. Trimming left V 6 bases short and J 2 bases short, with 19 bases between. This CDR3 region has 16 residues. The CDR3 DNA sequence: TGTGCCAGCAGAGATACTTCAGCAGGGGTGAACTATGGCTACACCTTC. Amino acid sequence: CASRDTSAGVNYGYTF.

This sequence joins TRBV28 and TRBJ2-7; 14 nucleotides line up with TRBD2. With 8 bases clipped from V and 8 bases from J, the junction kept 11 bases outside the gene matches. The CDR3 loop spans 15 amino acids. Germline CDR1 is MDHEN and CDR2 is SYDVKM. As DNA, the CDR3 is TGTGCCAGCGGAAAAGCGGGACTAGCGGGAGAAAAGCAGTACTTC. This codes for CASGKAGLAGEKQYF.

This clone has just one count. This chain connects TRBV29-1 to TRBJ1-2; the match to TRBD1 covers 7 bases. The CDR3 runs to 12 residues. Unmatched junction bases numbered 9, after V lost 7 bases and J lost 7 bases. CDR1 is SQVTM and CDR2 is ANQGSEA in the germline V gene. The CDR3 region is CSARDRVGGYTF. CDR3 nucleotide sequence: TGCAGCGCCAGAGACAGGGTTGGTGGCTACACCTTC.

V gene TRBV4-1 combines with J gene TRBJ1-2; 10 nucleotides line up with TRBD1. CDR3 size: 14 residues. The germline CDR1 and CDR2 sequences are MGHRA and YSYEKL. V shed 6 bases and J 7 bases; nucleotides not matched to a gene: 8. The CDR3 bases are TGCGCCAGCAGGCAACCGGGACAGGGGTCTGGCTACACCTTC. Translated: CASRQPGQGSGYTF.

This rearrangement joins TRBV28 to TRBJ2-5; 13 bases align to TRBD2. V lost 3 bases, J lost 6 bases, and 7 bases stayed unmatched. Per germline, CDR1 MDHEN and CDR2 SYDVKM. The CDR3 spans 16 residues. CDR3 bases: TGTGCCAGCAGTTTGTTGGGACTAGCGGGAACGAAGACCCAGTACTTC. Translated: CASSLLGLAGTKTQYF.

This clone was seen once. This chain connects TRBV6-5 to TRBJ2-1, with 11 bases fitting TRBD2. V dropped 6 bases and J dropped 4; count of bases not matched to a gene: 5. Looked up from germline, CDR1 is MNHEY and CDR2 is SVGAGI. The CDR3 covers 15 residues. The CDR3 loop reads CASRQLAGVYNEQFF. The CDR3 DNA sequence: TGTGCCAGCAGGCAACTAGCGGGAGTTTACAATGAGCAGTTCTTC.

The chain couples TRBV5-5 to TRBJ2-7, with D tentatively TRBD2 (6 bases). The V gene lost 4 bases and the J gene lost 6 bases, with 20 bases spanning the gap. The germline V gene encodes CDR1 SGHKS and CDR2 YYEKEE (reference sequence). The CDR3 contains 15 residues. In DNA, the CDR3 is TGTGCCAGCAGCACAACACTAGCCCGAGGCCGCGAGCAGTACTTC. Its translation: CASSTTLARGREQYF.

The genes are TRBV11-2 and TRBJ2-5; perhaps TRBD1 as D (6 bases). This CDR3 region has 15 residues. V gave up 5 bases and J gave up 6 bases, with 19 bases separating them. Per germline, CDR1 SGHAT and CDR2 FQNNGV. CDR3 nucleotide sequence: TGTGCCAGCAGCCAACAGGGTGCGGCAGGGAAGACCCAGTACTTC. Encoded protein: CASSQQGAAGKTQYF.